This TCR beta chain was profiled in a study of identical twins. TCRdb re-analysed the 5' RACE reads in MiXCR, keeping a single row per CDR3 protein. This sample has roughly 690,000 distinct CDR3 sequences; 6% to 6.5% occur once, and the top ten carry roughly 1.8%. Study-level results: Some out-of-frame alpha sequences were shared by twins, and these showed excess low generation probability. Models, which agreed with sharing between unrelated individuals, nonetheless underestimated the out-of-frame TCR alpha sharing seen in monozygotic twins.

The CDR3 covers 15 residues. Germline CDR1 and CDR2: ENHRY and SYGVKD. Trimming pared 7 bases from V and 6 bases from J, leaving 18 bases between. This clonotype appeared many times. What it recognizes is unknown. Sample: naive T cells sorted from blood. J is TRBJ2-2 and V is TRBV10-3; TRBD2 might be the D (5 bases). The clonotype comes from a man aged 18 to 29 in good health. CDR3 region: CAITPLGLGAGELFF. The DNA of the CDR3 is TGTGCCATCACCCCCTTGGGCCTCGGGGCCGGGGAGCTGTTTTTT.